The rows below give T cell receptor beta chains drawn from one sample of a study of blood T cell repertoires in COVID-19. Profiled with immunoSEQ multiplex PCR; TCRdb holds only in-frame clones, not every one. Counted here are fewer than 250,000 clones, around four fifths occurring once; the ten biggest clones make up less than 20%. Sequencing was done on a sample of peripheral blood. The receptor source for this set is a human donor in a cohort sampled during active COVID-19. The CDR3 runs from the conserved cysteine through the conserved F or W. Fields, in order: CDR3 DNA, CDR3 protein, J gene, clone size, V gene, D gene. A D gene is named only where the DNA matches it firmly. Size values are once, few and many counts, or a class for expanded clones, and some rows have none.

CDR3 DNA: TGTGCCAGCAGTTACTCTCCCGGGACTCCTACCAATGAGCAGTTCTTC
CDR3 protein: CASSYSPGTPTNEQFF
J gene: TRBJ2-1
clone size: NA
V gene: TRBV6-5
D gene: NA

CDR3 DNA: TGTGCCAGCAGGGTCGCCTCACTCGCCTACGAGCAGTACTTC
CDR3 protein: CASRVASLAYEQYF
J gene: TRBJ2-7
clone size: NA
V gene: TRBV27
D gene: NA

CDR3 DNA: TGTGCCAGTGGAAGAGCGGGAGACACAGATACGCAGTATTTT
CDR3 protein: CASGRAGDTDTQYF
J gene: TRBJ2-3
clone size: NA
V gene: TRBV3-1/TRBV3-2
D gene: TRBD2

CDR3 DNA: TGTGCCAGCAGCAAAGGAGTGGGACAGGTCGGCTATGGCTACACCTTC
CDR3 protein: CASSKGVGQVGYGYTF
J gene: TRBJ1-2
clone size: NA
V gene: TRBV2
D gene: TRBD1

CDR3 DNA: TGTGCCAGTAGTACAGCCGGGACAGGTAACATTCAGTACTTC
CDR3 protein: CASSTAGTGNIQYF
J gene: TRBJ2-4
clone size: once
V gene: TRBV19
D gene: TRBD1

CDR3 DNA: TGTGCCAGCAGCACCAATACCCAGGGGGCCGACATGAACACTGAAGCTTTCTTT
CDR3 protein: CASSTNTQGADMNTEAFF
J gene: TRBJ1-1
clone size: NA
V gene: TRBV13
D gene: TRBD1

CDR3 DNA: TGTGCCGTCGAGGCTGTAGCGGGAGAAGGGCACAATGAGCAGTTCTTC
CDR3 protein: CAVEAVAGEGHNEQFF
J gene: TRBJ2-1
clone size: NA
V gene: TRBV10-3
D gene: TRBD2

CDR3 DNA: TGCAGCGTTGGCCAATTCGGGAGCACAGATACGCAGTATTTT
CDR3 protein: CSVGQFGSTDTQYF
J gene: TRBJ2-3
clone size: NA
V gene: TRBV29-1
D gene: NA

CDR3 DNA: TGTGCCAGCAGCCGCAGACTAGCGGGGGTAGAGACCCAGTACTTC
CDR3 protein: CASSRRLAGVETQYF
J gene: TRBJ2-5
clone size: NA
V gene: TRBV7-2
D gene: TRBD2

CDR3 DNA: TGTGCCAGCAGTCGCGCGGGACAGCGCTATGGCTACACCTTC
CDR3 protein: CASSRAGQRYGYTF
J gene: TRBJ1-2
clone size: NA
V gene: TRBV27
D gene: TRBD1

CDR3 DNA: TGTGCCAGCAGCTTAGGTTCCCAGGCTAATTCACCCCTCCACTTT
CDR3 protein: CASSLGSQANSPLHF
J gene: TRBJ1-6
clone size: NA
V gene: TRBV7-9
D gene: NA

CDR3 DNA: TGTGCCTCGGATGCGGGACAGCATGGAAACACCATATATTTT
CDR3 protein: CASDAGQHGNTIYF
J gene: TRBJ1-3
clone size: NA
V gene: TRBV30
D gene: TRBD1

CDR3 DNA: TGTGCCAGCAACTGGGAGCGGGGGTTCCCAGATACGCAGTATTTT
CDR3 protein: CASNWERGFPDTQYF
J gene: TRBJ2-3
clone size: once
V gene: TRBV6-5
D gene: TRBD2

CDR3 DNA: TGTGCCAGCAGCTTACTTAGCGGGTCCGCGAACACCGGGGAGCTGTTTTTT
CDR3 protein: CASSLLSGSANTGELFF
J gene: TRBJ2-2
clone size: NA
V gene: TRBV7-6
D gene: TRBD2

CDR3 DNA: TGTGCCAGCAGCGCCGGACAGGGGTCCTACAATGAGCAGTTCTTC
CDR3 protein: CASSAGQGSYNEQFF
J gene: TRBJ2-1
clone size: NA
V gene: TRBV9
D gene: TRBD1

CDR3 DNA: TGCGCCAGCAGCCAAATGGTGCGGGAACAGCCCCAGCATTTT
CDR3 protein: CASSQMVREQPQHF
J gene: TRBJ1-5
clone size: NA
V gene: TRBV4-1
D gene: NA

CDR3 DNA: TGTGCCAGCAGCCAACGCGCTAGCGGGGGGTCTTTGGAGACCCAGTACTTC
CDR3 protein: CASSQRASGGSLETQYF
J gene: TRBJ2-5
clone size: NA
V gene: TRBV14
D gene: TRBD2

CDR3 DNA: TGTGCCAGCTCCATACATGTGAACACTGAAGCTTTCTTT
CDR3 protein: CASSIHVNTEAFF
J gene: TRBJ1-1
clone size: NA
V gene: TRBV18
D gene: NA

CDR3 DNA: TGTGCCAGCAGAGTAGGGAGCAGGAATCAGCCCCAGCATTTT
CDR3 protein: CASRVGSRNQPQHF
J gene: TRBJ1-5
clone size: NA
V gene: TRBV2
D gene: NA

CDR3 DNA: TGTGCCAGCAGTTTATTTGGCGGGAGGGCCTTCTACGAGCAGTACTTC
CDR3 protein: CASSLFGGRAFYEQYF
J gene: TRBJ2-7
clone size: NA
V gene: TRBV28
D gene: TRBD2

CDR3 DNA: TGTGCCACTTCGGGACAGCGGATCTCCTACGAGCAGTACTTC
CDR3 protein: CATSGQRISYEQYF
J gene: TRBJ2-7
clone size: NA
V gene: TRBV19
D gene: TRBD1

CDR3 DNA: TGTGCCAGCGGGGGGGACCGGGAAGCTTTCTTT
CDR3 protein: CASGGDREAFF
J gene: TRBJ1-1
clone size: NA
V gene: TRBV2
D gene: NA

CDR3 DNA: TGCGCCAGCAGCCAGGCCCCGGGACAGGGCGGCGTTGGCAATCAGCCCCAGCATTTT
CDR3 protein: CASSQAPGQGGVGNQPQHF
J gene: TRBJ1-5
clone size: NA
V gene: TRBV4-1
D gene: TRBD1

CDR3 DNA: TGTGCCAGCAGTGAATGGGGGCTCCCAGGGGCCAACGTCCTGACTTTC
CDR3 protein: CASSEWGLPGANVLTF
J gene: TRBJ2-6
clone size: NA
V gene: TRBV25-1
D gene: NA

CDR3 DNA: TGTGCCAGCCTCCCAAATGGAGACTATAATTCACCCCTCCACTTT
CDR3 protein: CASLPNGDYNSPLHF
J gene: TRBJ1-6
clone size: NA
V gene: TRBV6-1
D gene: NA

CDR3 DNA: TGTGCCAGCTCGTCAGACAGGGTGGGGAATTCACCCCTCCACTTT
CDR3 protein: CASSSDRVGNSPLHF
J gene: TRBJ1-6
clone size: NA
V gene: TRBV18
D gene: TRBD1

CDR3 DNA: TGTGCCATCAGTAAAGAGTTACCTAGCGGGGTCTACAATGAGCAGTTCTTC
CDR3 protein: CAISKELPSGVYNEQFF
J gene: TRBJ2-1
clone size: NA
V gene: TRBV10-3
D gene: TRBD2

CDR3 DNA: TGCGCCAGCAGCCCCTACTACGGTAGCAGTACAGATACGCAGTATTTT
CDR3 protein: CASSPYYGSSTDTQYF
J gene: TRBJ2-3
clone size: NA
V gene: TRBV5-1
D gene: NA

CDR3 DNA: TGTGCCAGCAGAACACAACCGGGACAGTATGGCTACACCTTC
CDR3 protein: CASRTQPGQYGYTF
J gene: TRBJ1-2
clone size: NA
V gene: TRBV2
D gene: TRBD1

CDR3 DNA: TGCGCCAGCAGCCCCTCCGGGACAAGTTCTCTGGCTTTCTTT
CDR3 protein: CASSPSGTSSLAFF
J gene: TRBJ1-1
clone size: NA
V gene: TRBV5-1
D gene: NA

CDR3 DNA: TGCGCCAGCAGCCTGCCGGGACAGGGGTCTGAGCAGTTCTTC
CDR3 protein: CASSLPGQGSEQFF
J gene: TRBJ2-1
clone size: NA
V gene: TRBV5-1
D gene: TRBD1

CDR3 DNA: TGTGCCAGCAGCTTAGGGTTCGGCGGAGTGGGTAACACCGGGGAGCTGTTTTTT
CDR3 protein: CASSLGFGGVGNTGELFF
J gene: TRBJ2-2
clone size: NA
V gene: TRBV7-8
D gene: NA

CDR3 DNA: TGTGCCAGCAGTTCCGGGGGGCGGTATGGCTACACCTTC
CDR3 protein: CASSSGGRYGYTF
J gene: TRBJ1-2
clone size: NA
V gene: TRBV6-2/TRBV6-3
D gene: NA

CDR3 DNA: TGTGCCAGCAGCCAGATAGCGGGGGCCGCCACCGGGGAGCTGTTTTTT
CDR3 protein: CASSQIAGAATGELFF
J gene: TRBJ2-2
clone size: NA
V gene: TRBV4-2
D gene: TRBD2

CDR3 DNA: TGTGCCAGCTCACCAGACGGGGACTATGGCTACACCTTC
CDR3 protein: CASSPDGDYGYTF
J gene: TRBJ1-2
clone size: NA
V gene: TRBV18
D gene: NA

CDR3 DNA: TGCGCCAGCAGCCAAGATCTTAGCGCGAGCTCCTACAATGAGCAGTTCTTC
CDR3 protein: CASSQDLSASSYNEQFF
J gene: TRBJ2-1
clone size: once
V gene: TRBV4-1
D gene: NA

CDR3 DNA: TGTGCCAGCAGCCGGGACAGGGTGGATGAAAAACTGTTTTTT
CDR3 protein: CASSRDRVDEKLFF
J gene: TRBJ1-4
clone size: NA
V gene: TRBV4-2
D gene: TRBD1

CDR3 DNA: TGCGCCAGCAGTTCGGCAGCACAACAGGGATGTGGCGATCAGCCCCAGCATTTT
CDR3 protein: CASSSAAQQGCGDQPQHF
J gene: TRBJ1-5
clone size: NA
V gene: TRBV23-1
D gene: NA

CDR3 DNA: TGCGCCAGCAGCCAAGATGTACTAGCGGAGCAGTTCTTC
CDR3 protein: CASSQDVLAEQFF
J gene: TRBJ2-1
clone size: NA
V gene: TRBV4-1
D gene: TRBD2

CDR3 DNA: TGTGCCAGCAGTGGGGACAGGGGACACAATGAGCAGTTCTTC
CDR3 protein: CASSGDRGHNEQFF
J gene: TRBJ2-1
clone size: NA
V gene: TRBV2
D gene: TRBD1

CDR3 DNA: TGTGCCAGCAGTCAGGGATTCGCAGCTTTCTTT
CDR3 protein: CASSQGFAAFF
J gene: TRBJ1-1
clone size: NA
V gene: TRBV25-1
D gene: NA

CDR3 DNA: TGTGCCAGCAGCCTTCACGGAGCGGAGAGCGGCTCGTTCTTC
CDR3 protein: CASSLHGAESGSFF
J gene: TRBJ2-1
clone size: NA
V gene: TRBV3-1/TRBV3-2
D gene: NA

CDR3 DNA: TGTGCCAGCAGCTTAGCGGGAGCTGCGGGGGAGACCCAGTACTTC
CDR3 protein: CASSLAGAAGETQYF
J gene: TRBJ2-5
clone size: NA
V gene: TRBV7-8
D gene: NA

CDR3 DNA: TGTGCCAGCAGCACCGGACTAGCTGGTGGAGAGACCCAGTACTTC
CDR3 protein: CASSTGLAGGETQYF
J gene: TRBJ2-5
clone size: few
V gene: TRBV2
D gene: TRBD2

CDR3 DNA: TGTGCCAGCAGCCGCCCGGGGACTAGCGGATACGAGCAGTACTTC
CDR3 protein: CASSRPGTSGYEQYF
J gene: TRBJ2-7
clone size: NA
V gene: TRBV7-2
D gene: TRBD2